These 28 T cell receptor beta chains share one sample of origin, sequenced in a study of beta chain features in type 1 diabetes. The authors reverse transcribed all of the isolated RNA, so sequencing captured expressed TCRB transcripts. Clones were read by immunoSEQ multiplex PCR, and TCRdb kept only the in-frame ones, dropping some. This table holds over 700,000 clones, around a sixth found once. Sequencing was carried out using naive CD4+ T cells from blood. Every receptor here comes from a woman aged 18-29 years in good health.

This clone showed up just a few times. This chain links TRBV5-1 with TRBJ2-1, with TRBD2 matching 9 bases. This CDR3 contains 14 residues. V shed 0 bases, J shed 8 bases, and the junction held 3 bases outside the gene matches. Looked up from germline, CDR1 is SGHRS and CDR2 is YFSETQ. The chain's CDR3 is CASSLDSGSYEQFF. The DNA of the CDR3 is TGCGCCAGCAGCTTGGATAGCGGGAGCTATGAGCAGTTCTTC.

In DNA, the CDR3 is TGTGCCAGCAGCGGCGGACAGAGTTCCTACGAGCAGTACTTC. Translating it yields CASSGGQSSYEQYF. The rearrangement links TRBV7-9 to TRBJ2-7; a weak D match, TRBD1 (6 bases). CDR3 length: 14 amino acids. Germline CDR1 is SEHNR and CDR2 is FQNEAQ (reference sequence). V was pared by 5 bases and J by 1 base, with 12 bases between.

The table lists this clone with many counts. CDR3 region: CLLPTSTDTQYF. DNA for the CDR3: TGCCTACTCCCGACTTCCACAGATACGCAGTATTTT. The chain couples TRBV23-1 to TRBJ2-3; D is ambiguous. TRBV23-1 is an open reading frame, and its role is uncertain. The CDR3 totals 12 residues.

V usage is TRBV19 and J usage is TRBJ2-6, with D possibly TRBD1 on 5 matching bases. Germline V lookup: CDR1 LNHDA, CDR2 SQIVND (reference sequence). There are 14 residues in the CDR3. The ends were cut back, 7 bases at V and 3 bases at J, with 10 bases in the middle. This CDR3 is CASIGALGANVLTF. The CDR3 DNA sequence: TGTGCCAGTATAGGGGCGCTTGGGGCCAACGTCCTGACTTTC.

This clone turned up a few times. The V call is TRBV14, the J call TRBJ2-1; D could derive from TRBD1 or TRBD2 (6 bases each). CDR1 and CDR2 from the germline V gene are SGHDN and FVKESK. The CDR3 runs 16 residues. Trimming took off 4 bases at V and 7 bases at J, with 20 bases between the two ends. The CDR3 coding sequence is TGTGCCAGCAGCCCAAACCCGGGACTCAGGGGAAATGAGCAGTTCTTC. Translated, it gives CASSPNPGLRGNEQFF.

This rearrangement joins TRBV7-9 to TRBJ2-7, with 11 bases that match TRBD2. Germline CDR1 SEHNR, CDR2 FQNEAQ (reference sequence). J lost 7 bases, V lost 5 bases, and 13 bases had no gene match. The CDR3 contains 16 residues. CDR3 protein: CASSPLLAGAYREQYF. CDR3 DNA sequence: TGTGCCAGCAGCCCGCTACTAGCGGGAGCTTACCGGGAGCAGTACTTC.

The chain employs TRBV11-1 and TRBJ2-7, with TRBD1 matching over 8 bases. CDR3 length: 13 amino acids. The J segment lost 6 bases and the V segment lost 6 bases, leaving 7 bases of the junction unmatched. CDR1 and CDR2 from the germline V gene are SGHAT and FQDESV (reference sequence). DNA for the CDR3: TGTGCCAGCAGTTTCGACAGGGGTAGCGAGCAGTACTTC. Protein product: CASSFDRGSEQYF. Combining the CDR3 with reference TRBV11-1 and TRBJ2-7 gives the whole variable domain EAEVAQSPRYKITEKSQAVAFWCDPISGHATLYWYRQILGQGPELLVQFQDESVVDDSQLPKDRFSAERLKGVDSTLKIQPAELGDSAMYLCASSFDRGSEQYFGPGTRLTVT.

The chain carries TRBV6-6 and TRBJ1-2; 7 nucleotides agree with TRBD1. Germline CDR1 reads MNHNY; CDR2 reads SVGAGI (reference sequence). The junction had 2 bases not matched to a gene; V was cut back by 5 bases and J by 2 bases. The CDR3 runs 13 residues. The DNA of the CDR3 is TGTGCCAGCAGTCAGGGACAGAACTATGGCTACACCTTC. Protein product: CASSQGQNYGYTF.

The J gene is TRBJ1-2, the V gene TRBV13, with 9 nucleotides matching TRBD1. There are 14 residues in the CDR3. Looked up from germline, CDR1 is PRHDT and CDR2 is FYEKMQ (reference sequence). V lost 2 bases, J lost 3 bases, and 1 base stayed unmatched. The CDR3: CASSLRDRDYGYTF. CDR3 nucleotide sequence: TGTGCCAGCAGCTTAAGGGACAGGGACTATGGCTACACCTTC.

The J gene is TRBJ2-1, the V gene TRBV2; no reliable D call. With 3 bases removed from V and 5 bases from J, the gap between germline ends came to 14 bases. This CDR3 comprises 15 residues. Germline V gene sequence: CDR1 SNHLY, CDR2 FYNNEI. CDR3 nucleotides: TGTGCCAGCAGTGAGACAACTCTTAGCAACAATGAGCAGTTCTTC. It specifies CASSETTLSNNEQFF.

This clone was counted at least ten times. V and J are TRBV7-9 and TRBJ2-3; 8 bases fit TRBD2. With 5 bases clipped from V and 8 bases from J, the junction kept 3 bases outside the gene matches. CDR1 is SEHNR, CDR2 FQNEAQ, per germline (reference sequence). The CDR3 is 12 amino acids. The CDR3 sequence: CASSVTSGTQYF. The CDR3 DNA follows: TGTGCCAGCAGCGTAACTAGCGGTACGCAGTATTTT.

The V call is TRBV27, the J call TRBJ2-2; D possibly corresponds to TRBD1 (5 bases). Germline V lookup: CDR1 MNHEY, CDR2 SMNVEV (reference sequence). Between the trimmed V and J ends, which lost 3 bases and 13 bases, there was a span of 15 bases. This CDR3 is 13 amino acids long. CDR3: CASSFAAGYGLFF. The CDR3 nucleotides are TGTGCCAGCAGTTTTGCGGCAGGGTACGGGCTGTTTTTT.

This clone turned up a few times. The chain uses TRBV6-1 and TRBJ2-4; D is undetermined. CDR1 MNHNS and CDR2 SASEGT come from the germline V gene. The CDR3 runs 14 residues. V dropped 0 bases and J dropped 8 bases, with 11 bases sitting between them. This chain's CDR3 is CASSEASLRDIQYF. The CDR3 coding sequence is TGTGCCAGCAGTGAAGCGTCCCTTCGGGACATTCAGTACTTC.

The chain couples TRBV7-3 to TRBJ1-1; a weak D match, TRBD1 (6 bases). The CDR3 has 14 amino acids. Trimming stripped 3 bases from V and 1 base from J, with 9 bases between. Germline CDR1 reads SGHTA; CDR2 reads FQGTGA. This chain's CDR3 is CASSLKGGNTEAFF. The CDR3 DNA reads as TGTGCCAGCAGCTTGAAAGGGGGGAACACTGAAGCTTTCTTT.

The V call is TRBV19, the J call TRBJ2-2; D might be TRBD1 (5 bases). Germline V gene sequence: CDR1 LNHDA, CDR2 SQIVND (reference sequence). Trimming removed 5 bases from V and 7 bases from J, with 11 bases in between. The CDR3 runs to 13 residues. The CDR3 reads CASSVGRGGELFF. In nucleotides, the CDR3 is TGTGCCAGTAGTGTGGGGCGCGGCGGGGAGCTGTTTTTT.

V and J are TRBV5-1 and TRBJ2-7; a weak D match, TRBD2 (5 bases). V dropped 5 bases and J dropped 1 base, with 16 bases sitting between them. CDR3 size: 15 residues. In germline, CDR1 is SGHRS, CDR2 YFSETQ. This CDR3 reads CASRMEVGRSYEQYF. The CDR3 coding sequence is TGCGCCAGCAGGATGGAGGTGGGTAGATCCTACGAGCAGTACTTC.

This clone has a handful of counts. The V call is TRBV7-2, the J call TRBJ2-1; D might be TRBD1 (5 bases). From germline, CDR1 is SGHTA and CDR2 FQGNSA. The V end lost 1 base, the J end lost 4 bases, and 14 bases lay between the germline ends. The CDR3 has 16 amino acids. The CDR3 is CASSLGRQRRYNEQFF. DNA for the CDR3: TGTGCCAGCAGCTTAGGCCGACAGCGACGGTACAATGAGCAGTTCTTC.

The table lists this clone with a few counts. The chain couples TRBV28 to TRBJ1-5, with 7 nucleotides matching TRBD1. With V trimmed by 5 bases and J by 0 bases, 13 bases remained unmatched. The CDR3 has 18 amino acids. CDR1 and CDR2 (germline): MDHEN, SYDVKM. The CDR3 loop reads CASSTMKRQGYSNQPQHF. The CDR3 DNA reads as TGTGCCAGCAGTACGATGAAACGACAGGGCTATAGCAATCAGCCCCAGCATTTT.

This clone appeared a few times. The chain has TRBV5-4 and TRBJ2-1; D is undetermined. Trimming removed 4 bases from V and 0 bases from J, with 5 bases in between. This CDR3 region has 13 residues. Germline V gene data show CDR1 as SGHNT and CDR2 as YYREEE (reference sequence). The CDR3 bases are TGTGCCAGCAGCCAAGGCTCCTACAATGAGCAGTTCTTC. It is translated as CASSQGSYNEQFF.

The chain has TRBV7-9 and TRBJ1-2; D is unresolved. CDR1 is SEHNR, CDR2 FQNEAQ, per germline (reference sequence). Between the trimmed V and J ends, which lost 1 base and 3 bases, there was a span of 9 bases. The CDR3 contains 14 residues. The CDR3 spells CASSLGIGDYGYTF. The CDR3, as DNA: TGTGCCAGCAGCTTAGGAATCGGGGACTATGGCTACACCTTC.

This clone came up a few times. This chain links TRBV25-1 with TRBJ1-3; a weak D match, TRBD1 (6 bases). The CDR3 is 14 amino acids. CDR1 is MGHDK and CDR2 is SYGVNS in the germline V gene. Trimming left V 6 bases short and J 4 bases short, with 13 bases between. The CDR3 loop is CASRGRGPGNTIYF. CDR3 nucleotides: TGTGCCAGCAGGGGGCGGGGGCCGGGAAACACCATATATTTT.

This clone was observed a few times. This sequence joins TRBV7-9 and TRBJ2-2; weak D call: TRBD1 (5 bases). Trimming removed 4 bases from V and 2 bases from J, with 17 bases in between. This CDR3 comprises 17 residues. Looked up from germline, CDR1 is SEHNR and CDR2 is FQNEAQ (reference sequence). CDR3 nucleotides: TGTGCCAGCAGCTCACCCCAAGGCAGGGCCAACACCGGGGAGCTGTTTTTT. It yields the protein CASSSPQGRANTGELFF.

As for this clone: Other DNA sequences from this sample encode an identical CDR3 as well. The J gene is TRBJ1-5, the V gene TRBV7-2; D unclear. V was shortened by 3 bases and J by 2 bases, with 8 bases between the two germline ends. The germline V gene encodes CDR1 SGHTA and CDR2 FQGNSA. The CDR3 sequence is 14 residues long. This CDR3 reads CASSLGGGNQPQHF. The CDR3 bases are TGTGCCAGCAGCTTGGGAGGAGGCAATCAGCCCCAGCATTTT.

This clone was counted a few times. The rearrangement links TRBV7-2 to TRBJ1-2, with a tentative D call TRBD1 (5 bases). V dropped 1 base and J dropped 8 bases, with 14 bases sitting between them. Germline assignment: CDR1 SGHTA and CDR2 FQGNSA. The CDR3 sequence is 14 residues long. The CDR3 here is CASSLGLGGEGYTF. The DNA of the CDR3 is TGTGCCAGCAGCTTAGGGTTGGGGGGTGAGGGCTACACCTTC. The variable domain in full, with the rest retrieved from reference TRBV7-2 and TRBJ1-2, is GAGVSQSPSNKVTEKGKDVELRCDPISGHTALYWYRQSLGQGLEFLIYFQGNSAPDKSGLPSDRFSAERTGGSVSTLTIQRTQQEDSAVYLCASSLGLGGEGYTFGSGTRLTVV.

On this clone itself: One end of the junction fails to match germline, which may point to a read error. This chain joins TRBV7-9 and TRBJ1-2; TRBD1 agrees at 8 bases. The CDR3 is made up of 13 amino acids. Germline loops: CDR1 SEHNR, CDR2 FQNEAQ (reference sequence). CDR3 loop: CTSSSGTGFGYTF. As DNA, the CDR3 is TGTACCAGCAGTTCCGGGACAGGTTTTGGCTACACCTTC.

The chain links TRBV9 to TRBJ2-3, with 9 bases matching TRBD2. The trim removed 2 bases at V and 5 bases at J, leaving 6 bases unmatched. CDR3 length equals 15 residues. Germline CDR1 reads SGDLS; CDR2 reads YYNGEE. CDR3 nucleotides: TGTGCCAGCAGCGTTGGCGGGAGGGCCGGAGATACGCAGTATTTT. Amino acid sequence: CASSVGGRAGDTQYF.

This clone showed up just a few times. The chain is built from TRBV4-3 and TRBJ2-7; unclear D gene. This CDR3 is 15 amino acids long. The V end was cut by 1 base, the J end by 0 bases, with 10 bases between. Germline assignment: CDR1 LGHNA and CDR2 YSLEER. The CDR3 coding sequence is TGCGCCAGCAGCCAAGGTTGGGCCGACTCCTACGAGCAGTACTTC. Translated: CASSQGWADSYEQYF.

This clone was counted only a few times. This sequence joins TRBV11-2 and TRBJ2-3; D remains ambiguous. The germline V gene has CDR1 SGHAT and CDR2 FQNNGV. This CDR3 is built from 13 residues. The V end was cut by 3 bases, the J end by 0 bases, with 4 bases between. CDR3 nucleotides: TGTGCCAGCAGCTTTCACAGCACAGATACGCAGTATTTT. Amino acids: CASSFHSTDTQYF.